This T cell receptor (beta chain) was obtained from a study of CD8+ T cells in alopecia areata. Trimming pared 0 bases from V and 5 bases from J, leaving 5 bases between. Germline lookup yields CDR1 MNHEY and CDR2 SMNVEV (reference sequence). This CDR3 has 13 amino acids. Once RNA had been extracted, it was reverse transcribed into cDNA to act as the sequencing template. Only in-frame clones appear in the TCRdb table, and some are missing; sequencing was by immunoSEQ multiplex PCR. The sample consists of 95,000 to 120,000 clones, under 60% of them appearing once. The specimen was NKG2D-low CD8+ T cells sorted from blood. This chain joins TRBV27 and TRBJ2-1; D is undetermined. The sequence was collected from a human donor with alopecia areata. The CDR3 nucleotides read TGTGCCAGCAGTTTATCGGATGACAATGAGCAGTTCTTC. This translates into CASSLSDDNEQFF.